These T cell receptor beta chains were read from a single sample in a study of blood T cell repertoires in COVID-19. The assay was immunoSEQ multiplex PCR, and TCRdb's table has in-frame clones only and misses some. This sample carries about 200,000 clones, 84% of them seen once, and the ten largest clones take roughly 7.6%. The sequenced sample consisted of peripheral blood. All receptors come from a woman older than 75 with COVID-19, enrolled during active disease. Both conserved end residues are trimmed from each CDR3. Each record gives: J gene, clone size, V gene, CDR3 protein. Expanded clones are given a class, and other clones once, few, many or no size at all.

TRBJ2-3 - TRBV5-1 ASRGGGARDTQY
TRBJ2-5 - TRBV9 ASSVTSGYQETQY
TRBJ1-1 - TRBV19 ASTSTAGATEAF
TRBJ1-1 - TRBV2 ASRTQGLADTEAF
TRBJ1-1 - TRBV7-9 ASSPGMNTEAF
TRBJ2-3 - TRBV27 ASSAGLAGGADTQY
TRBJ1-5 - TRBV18 ASSPWQGMDQPQH
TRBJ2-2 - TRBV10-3 AISPGTRGDGELF
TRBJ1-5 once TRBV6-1 ASSALNRPRQNQPQH
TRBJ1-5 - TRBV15 ATSRDGSQPQH
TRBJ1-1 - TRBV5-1 ASSLGGLGEAF
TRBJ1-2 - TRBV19 ASSIDRVYGYT
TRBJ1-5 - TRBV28 ASSLSGLGQPQH
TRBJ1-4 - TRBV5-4 ASSLRQGAGSEKLF
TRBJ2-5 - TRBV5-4 ASSLVTGETQY
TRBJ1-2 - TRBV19 ASSMTRVNYGYT
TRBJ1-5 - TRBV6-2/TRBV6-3 ASGLRGDNQPQH
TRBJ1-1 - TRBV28 ASSGAQGYTEAF
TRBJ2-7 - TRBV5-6 ASSSRDRGYEQY
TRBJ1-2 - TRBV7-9 ASRWGTGDYGYT
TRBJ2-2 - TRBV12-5 ASGPGTGNTGELF
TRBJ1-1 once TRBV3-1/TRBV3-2 ASSQVGVNTEAF
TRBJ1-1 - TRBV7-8 ASSLFLRQGMGPDTEAF
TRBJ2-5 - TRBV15 ATSRDDWEKRKETQY
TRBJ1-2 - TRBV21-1 ASSKGQGYGYT
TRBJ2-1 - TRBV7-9 ASSLSRQGGNEQF
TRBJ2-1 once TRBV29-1 SVRGDSYNEQF
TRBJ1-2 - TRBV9 ASSPRDRAYHGYT
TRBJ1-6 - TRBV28 ASTPRSDSPLH
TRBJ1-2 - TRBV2 AAGEGQGLYGYT
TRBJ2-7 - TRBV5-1 ASSWDTNNQQY